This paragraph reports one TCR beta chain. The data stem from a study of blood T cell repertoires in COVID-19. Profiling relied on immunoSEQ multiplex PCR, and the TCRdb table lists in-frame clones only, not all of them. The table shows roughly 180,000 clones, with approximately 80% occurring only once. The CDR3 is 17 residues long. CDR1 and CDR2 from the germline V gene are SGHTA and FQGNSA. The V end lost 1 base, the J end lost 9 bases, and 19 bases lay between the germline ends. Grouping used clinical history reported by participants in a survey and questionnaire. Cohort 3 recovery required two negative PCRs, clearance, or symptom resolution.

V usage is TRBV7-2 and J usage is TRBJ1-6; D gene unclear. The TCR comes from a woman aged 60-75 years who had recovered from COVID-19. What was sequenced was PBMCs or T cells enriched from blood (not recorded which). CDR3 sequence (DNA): TGTGCCAGCAGCTTAGTTAGAGGCAGAGGTAGTGGTTCACCCCTCCACTTT. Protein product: CASSLVRGRGSGSPLHF.